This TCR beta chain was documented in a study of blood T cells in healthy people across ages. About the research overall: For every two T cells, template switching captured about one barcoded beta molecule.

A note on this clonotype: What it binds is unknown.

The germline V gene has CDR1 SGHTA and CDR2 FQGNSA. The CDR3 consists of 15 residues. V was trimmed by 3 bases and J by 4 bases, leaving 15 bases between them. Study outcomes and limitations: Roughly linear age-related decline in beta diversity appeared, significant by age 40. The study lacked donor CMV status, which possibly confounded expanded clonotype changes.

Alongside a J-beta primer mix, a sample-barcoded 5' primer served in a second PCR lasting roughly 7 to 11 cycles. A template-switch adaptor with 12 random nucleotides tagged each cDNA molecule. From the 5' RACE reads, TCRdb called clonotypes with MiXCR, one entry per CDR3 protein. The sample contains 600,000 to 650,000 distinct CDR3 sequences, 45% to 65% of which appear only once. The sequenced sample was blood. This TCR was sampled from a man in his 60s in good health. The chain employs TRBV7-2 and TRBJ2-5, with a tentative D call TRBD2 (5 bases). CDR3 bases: TGTGCCAGCAGCTTTACGGTCGGGGAATCAGAGACCCAGTACTTC. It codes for CASSFTVGESETQYF.